This T cell receptor beta chain comes out of a study of CD8+CD57+ T cells in acquired aplastic anemia. The wider study: Roughly 3 ug was the average amount of DNA from sorted CD4+ and CD8+ cells.

J lost 5 bases, V lost 6 bases, and 8 bases had no gene match. This CDR3 comprises 17 residues. Germline assignment: CDR1 SGHTA and CDR2 FQGTGA. The template used for profiling TCR beta VDJ and CDR3 was genomic DNA. TCRdb reprocessed the reads via MiXCR and lists one record per CDR3 protein. The sample comprises about 210,000 distinct CDR3 sequences, 61% of which are singletons, and 25% to 30% rests with the top ten. The chain carries TRBV7-3 and TRBJ2-3, with 16 bases matching TRBD2. This clonotype was sampled from a human donor in good health. The source material was sorted CD4+, CD8+, or CD8+CD57+ T cells (not recorded which) from PBMCs. Here the CDR3 reads CASSSPGLAGGVDTQYF. The DNA for the CDR3 is TGTGCCAGCAGTTCGCCGGGACTAGCGGGAGGGGTAGATACGCAGTATTTT. Full variable domain (missing parts from reference TRBV7-3 and TRBJ2-3): GAGVSQTPSNKVTEKGKYVELRCDPISGHTALYWYRQSLGQGPEFLIYFQGTGAADDSGLPNDRFFAVRPEGSVSTLKIQRTERGDSAVYLCASSSPGLAGGVDTQYFGPGTRLTVL.